The 27 T cell receptor beta chains below were found in one sample sequenced in a study of cytomegalovirus exposure and HLA in healthy donors. Primers: 60 Vbeta forward and 13 Jbeta reverse. Clones were read by immunoSEQ multiplex PCR, and TCRdb kept only the in-frame ones, dropping some. This sample has approximately 210,000 clones, with around 75% found just once. The sample was PBMCs. The receptors derive from a male donor in good health and CMV-seropositive.

Worth noting for this clone: Different DNA sequences within this sample yield the same CDR3. The chain joins TRBV5-1 to TRBJ1-5; no clear D gene. The V gene's germline CDR1 is SGHRS and CDR2 YFSETQ. V was clipped by 4 bases and J by 4 bases, with 12 bases between them. This CDR3 spans 14 amino acids. Here the CDR3 DNA reads TGCGCCAGCAGCCTGGAGGGAGGGAATCAGCCCCAGCATTTT. Translating gives CASSLEGGNQPQHF. The full variable domain, completed using reference TRBV5-1 and TRBJ1-5, is KAGVTQTPRYLIKTRGQQVTLSCSPISGHRSVSWYQQTPGQGLQFLFEYFSETQRNKGNFPGRFSGRQFSNSRSEMNVSTLELGDSALYLCASSLEGGNQPQHFGDGTRLSIL.

The chain has TRBV6-5 and TRBJ1-2, with 7 positions matching TRBD1. The V and J ends lost 0 bases and 3 bases, in that order; junction bases with no gene match: 1. There are 14 residues in the CDR3. CDR1 is MNHEY and CDR2 is SVGAGI in the germline V gene. The CDR3 sequence is CASSYSGQHYGYTF. CDR3 bases: TGTGCCAGCAGTTACTCGGGACAGCACTATGGCTACACCTTC.

The chain recombines TRBV15 with TRBJ1-5; 8 nucleotides align to TRBD1. CDR1 and CDR2 (germline): LNHNV, YYDKDF (reference sequence). The CDR3 is 16 residues long. V was pared by 5 bases and J by 7 bases, with 13 bases of the junction left unmatched. CDR3 DNA: TGTGCCACCAGCCCCAGGGGGCGGGCTCGAGAGCAGCCCCAGCATTTT. This encodes CATSPRGRAREQPQHF.

The chain combines TRBV4-3 with TRBJ1-6; possibly TRBD1 for D (5 bases). Germline V gene sequence: CDR1 LGHNA, CDR2 YSLEER. Between the trimmed V and J ends, which lost 0 bases and 10 bases, there was a span of 13 bases. The CDR3 runs to 15 residues. The DNA for the CDR3 is TGCGCCAGCAGCCAAGACCGGGACTCTGTATCACCCCTCCACTTT. It is translated as CASSQDRDSVSPLHF.

V gene TRBV9 combines with J gene TRBJ2-7, with 8 positions matching TRBD1. There are 16 residues in the CDR3. V trimming: 1 base; J trimming: 1 base; junction bases outside the gene matches: 7. CDR1 is SGDLS and CDR2 is YYNGEE in the germline V gene. The CDR3: CASSVSYGDRSYEQYF. CDR3 DNA: TGTGCCAGCAGCGTATCATATGGGGACAGGTCCTACGAGCAGTACTTC.

The rearrangement links TRBV6-5 to TRBJ2-7; 10 nucleotides align to TRBD1. From germline, CDR1 is MNHEY and CDR2 SVGAGI. The CDR3 contains 13 residues. With 6 bases clipped from V and 4 bases from J, the junction kept 3 bases outside the gene matches. CDR3 coding DNA: TGTGCCAGCAGACGGACAGGGGGATACGAGCAGTACTTC. It is translated as CASRRTGGYEQYF.

V gene TRBV28 combines with J gene TRBJ1-1; 11 bases are a match to TRBD1. CDR3 size: 16 residues. Germline CDR1 is MDHEN and CDR2 is SYDVKM. The trim removed 6 bases at V and 1 base at J, leaving 7 bases unmatched. CDR3 bases: TGTGCCAGCAGCGGGGCGGACAGGGGGCGGAACACTGAAGCTTTCTTT. This sequence encodes CASSGADRGRNTEAFF. The full variable domain, with the rest looked up from reference TRBV28 and TRBJ1-1, is DVKVTQSSRYLVKRTGEKVFLECVQDMDHENMFWYRQDPGLGLRLIYFSYDVKMKEKGDIPEGYSVSREKKERFSLILESASTNQTSMYLCASSGADRGRNTEAFFGQGTRLTVV.

The chain combines TRBV7-6 with TRBJ2-7, with 10 bases that match TRBD1. V was clipped by 3 bases and J by 6 bases; unmatched bases: 11. Germline CDR1 and CDR2: SGHVS and FNYEAQ. The CDR3 has 16 residues. The CDR3 DNA is TGTGCCAGCAGCTTGCGTTCCGGGACAGGGGATATCGAGCAGTACTTC. This sequence encodes CASSLRSGTGDIEQYF.

The sample holds one count of this clone. The chain employs TRBV6-1 and TRBJ2-7; perhaps TRBD2 as D (6 bases). CDR3 length: 13 amino acids. Trimming took 7 bases from V and 4 from J, leaving 14 bases between them. CDR1 MNHNS and CDR2 SASEGT come from the germline V gene. The CDR3 reads CASNTGLFYEQYF. CDR3 bases: TGTGCCAGCAACACGGGACTCTTTTACGAGCAGTACTTC.

This chain connects TRBV11-1 to TRBJ2-3, with D maybe TRBD2 (5 bases). The germline V gene encodes CDR1 SGHAT and CDR2 FQDESV (reference sequence). The V and J ends lost 2 bases and 1 base respectively, with 13 bases between them. This CDR3 spans 16 amino acids. CDR3 amino acids: CASSLYWRAGTDTQYF. CDR3 nucleotide sequence: TGTGCCAGCAGCTTATATTGGCGGGCCGGCACAGATACGCAGTATTTT.

This chain joins TRBV5-1 and TRBJ2-1, with 10 bases fitting TRBD1. Trimming took 4 bases from V and 3 from J; bases not matched to a gene: 7. Germline CDR1 reads SGHRS; CDR2 reads YFSETQ. CDR3 length: 16 amino acids. The CDR3 DNA sequence: TGCGCCAGCAGCGTTAGACAGGGGGCAATCTACAATGAGCAGTTCTTC. Its translation: CASSVRQGAIYNEQFF.

The V and J genes are TRBV25-1 and TRBJ1-2; a weak D match, TRBD1 (5 bases). The CDR3 covers 13 residues. Trimming removed 3 bases at V and 4 bases at J, with 9 bases between. CDR1 and CDR2 (germline): MGHDK, SYGVNS. The CDR3 loop reads CASSDRGFYGYTF. CDR3 coding DNA: TGTGCCAGCAGTGATAGGGGATTCTATGGCTACACCTTC.

Points on this clone: One junction end does not reproduce the germline sequence, and a read error may be involved. The rearrangement links TRBV7-7 to TRBJ2-1; 11 bases map to TRBD2. In germline, CDR1 is SSHAT, CDR2 FNYEAQ (reference sequence). CDR3 length: 18 amino acids. The CDR3 loop reads CASSLEPPTSGRTNEQFF. CDR3 nucleotide sequence: TGTGCTAGCAGCTTAGAACCTCCAACTAGCGGGAGAACGAATGAGCAGTTCTTC.

This chain uses TRBV4-2 with TRBJ2-3; 11 bases line up with TRBD2. J lost 4 bases, V lost 2 bases, and 5 bases had no gene match. Looked up from germline, CDR1 is LGHNA and CDR2 is YNFKEQ. The CDR3 extends over 16 amino acids. CDR3 bases: TGTGCCAGCAGCCAAAAGCGACTAGCGGGGTCAGATACGCAGTATTTT. Translating gives CASSQKRLAGSDTQYF.

This sequence joins TRBV7-6 and TRBJ2-3, with 9 positions matching TRBD1. V dropped 4 bases and J dropped 6; count of bases not matched to a gene: 2. CDR3 length: 13 amino acids. Germline CDR1 SGHVS, CDR2 FNYEAQ. The CDR3 DNA follows: TGTGCCAGCAGCTCCACAGGGGGCGATACGCAGTATTTT. Amino acids: CASSSTGGDTQYF.

This chain joins TRBV11-1 and TRBJ1-2; tentative D call: TRBD1 (6 bases). Germline V gene data show CDR1 as SGHAT and CDR2 as FQDESV (reference sequence). Trimming shortened V by 5 bases and J by 4 bases, and 11 bases separated the two germline ends. The CDR3 contains 13 residues. CDR3 residues: CASSPSGVYGYTF. The CDR3 DNA reads as TGTGCCAGCAGCCCCTCAGGGGTCTATGGCTACACCTTC. The variable domain in full, completed from reference TRBV11-1 and TRBJ1-2, reads EAEVAQSPRYKITEKSQAVAFWCDPISGHATLYWYRQILGQGPELLVQFQDESVVDDSQLPKDRFSAERLKGVDSTLKIQPAELGDSAMYLCASSPSGVYGYTFGSGTRLTVV.

The chain joins TRBV6-6 to TRBJ1-5; 8 nucleotides align to TRBD1. With 6 bases clipped from V and 3 bases from J, the junction kept 10 bases outside the gene matches. Germline CDR1 MNHNY, CDR2 SVGAGI (reference sequence). The CDR3 consists of 16 residues. CDR3 DNA sequence: TGTGCCAGCAGCCGCCAGGGGGCCGGCCTCAATCAGCCCCAGCATTTT. Translated: CASSRQGAGLNQPQHF.

This clone showed up just a few times. The DNA of the CDR3 is TGTGCCAGCAGCTTAACCAGGGTGGATACGCAGTATTTT. Residues: CASSLTRVDTQYF. The gene calls are TRBV7-3 and TRBJ2-3; D is perhaps TRBD1 (5 bases). Between the trimmed V and J ends, which lost 0 bases and 6 bases, there was a span of 7 bases. This CDR3 spans 13 amino acids. Germline V lookup: CDR1 SGHTA, CDR2 FQGTGA. The whole variable domain, remainder taken from reference TRBV7-3 and TRBJ2-3, is GAGVSQTPSNKVTEKGKYVELRCDPISGHTALYWYRQSLGQGPEFLIYFQGTGAADDSGLPNDRFFAVRPEGSVSTLKIQRTERGDSAVYLCASSLTRVDTQYFGPGTRLTVL.

This clone was seen more than once but under ten times. The chain joins TRBV7-2 to TRBJ2-5; possibly TRBD2 for D (5 bases). The germline V gene encodes CDR1 SGHTA and CDR2 FQGNSA. V lost 4 bases to trimming and J lost 7 bases, with 19 bases between them. The CDR3 covers 15 residues. This chain's CDR3 is CASSYGSPSEGTQYF. CDR3 nucleotides: TGTGCCAGCAGCTATGGCAGTCCTTCAGAGGGGACCCAGTACTTC.

The rearrangement links TRBV30 to TRBJ2-1; 7 nucleotides match TRBD2. The J segment lost 9 bases and the V segment lost 0 bases, leaving 8 bases of the junction unmatched. CDR1 and CDR2 (germline): GTSNPN, SVGIG (reference sequence). This CDR3 comprises 14 residues. This CDR3 is CAWSVLSSGTEQFF. The CDR3 bases are TGTGCCTGGAGTGTTCTGTCAAGCGGGACTGAGCAGTTCTTC.

The chain combines TRBV5-1 with TRBJ2-1; weak D call: TRBD2 (7 bases). The germline V and J ends were trimmed by 0 bases and 4 bases, with 11 bases remaining between them. The CDR3 is 15 residues long. Germline V gene sequence: CDR1 SGHRS, CDR2 YFSETQ. For the CDR3, the DNA is TGCGCCAGCAGCTTGGTAGGGGGAGGGTACAATGAGCAGTTCTTC. It specifies CASSLVGGGYNEQFF.

CDR3 protein: CASSSPTASNEKLFF. CDR3 nucleotide sequence: TGTGCCAGCAGCTCCCCGACTGCAAGTAATGAAAAACTGTTTTTT. The chain combines TRBV5-4 with TRBJ1-4; the D is unclear. The CDR3 is 15 amino acids. The V gene's germline CDR1 is SGHNT and CDR2 YYREEE (reference sequence). V was cut by 3 bases and J by 4 bases, with 13 bases left in between.

V is TRBV7-3 and J is TRBJ2-3; 8 bases line up with TRBD2. The CDR3 is 15 amino acids. The trim removed 5 bases at V and 4 bases at J, leaving 8 bases unmatched. Germline loops: CDR1 SGHTA, CDR2 FQGTGA. The CDR3 sequence is CASSPSGSSSDTQYF. CDR3 sequence (DNA): TGTGCCAGCAGCCCTAGCGGGTCAAGTTCAGATACGCAGTATTTT. The full variable domain, its missing parts supplied by reference TRBV7-3 and TRBJ2-3, is GAGVSQTPSNKVTEKGKYVELRCDPISGHTALYWYRQSLGQGPEFLIYFQGTGAADDSGLPNDRFFAVRPEGSVSTLKIQRTERGDSAVYLCASSPSGSSSDTQYFGPGTRLTVL.

This clone was counted a single time. This chain joins TRBV7-8 and TRBJ1-1; D gene unclear. Looked up from germline, CDR1 is SGHVS and CDR2 is FQNEAQ. V was pared by 5 bases and J by 0 bases, with 13 bases between. The CDR3 is made up of 15 amino acids. The CDR3 bases are TGTGCCAGCAGCCCAGAGAGGGTGTTGAACACTGAAGCTTTCTTT. Residues: CASSPERVLNTEAFF.

This clone was seen a single time. The chain carries TRBV29-1 and TRBJ2-7, with 8 bases fitting TRBD1. Trimming at V came to 8 bases and at J to 3 bases, leaving 9 bases not matched to a gene. This CDR3 is built from 13 residues. Germline lookup yields CDR1 SQVTM and CDR2 ANQGSEA. CDR3 amino acids: CSPRTGPNYEQYF. CDR3 nucleotides: TGCAGCCCCAGGACAGGGCCCAACTACGAGCAGTACTTC.

The rearrangement joins TRBV4-2 to TRBJ1-2; TRBD1 matches 9 bases. The V segment lost 3 bases and the J segment 7 bases; nucleotides outside the gene matches: 15. The CDR3 spans 17 residues. Germline CDR1 LGHNA, CDR2 YNFKEQ. In DNA form, the CDR3 reads TGTGCCAGCAGCCAGTCCGGGACAGGGTTGGGCCATATTGGCTACACCTTC. Amino acid sequence: CASSQSGTGLGHIGYTF.

This rearrangement joins TRBV19 to TRBJ2-7; D call uncertain. The CDR3 contains 15 residues. Deletions cut 4 bases from V and 3 bases from J, with 16 bases between. The germline CDR1 and CDR2 sequences are LNHDA and SQIVND (reference sequence). The CDR3 nucleotides read TGTGCCAGTAGTAGGAGCGCCCGTGGTAACTACGAGCAGTACTTC. Translation: CASSRSARGNYEQYF.